This entry is about one T cell receptor beta chain. The antigen is unknown. This sample stems from a study of PD-L1 blockade in urothelial cancer. Broader study findings: Pretreatment blood TCR clonality under the median forecast improved survival.

The length of the CDR3 is 15 residues. Germline V gene sequence: CDR1 SEHNR, CDR2 FQNEAQ (reference sequence). Trimming removed 5 bases at V and 0 bases at J, with 13 bases between. Documented time point: peripheral blood 6 weeks after treatment start. Repertoires were generated with immunoSEQ multiplex PCR, while TCRdb's copy carries only in-frame clones and drops some. This table holds under 40,000 clones, approximately 90% found once. The source of this sequence is a man older than 75 with urothelial cancer. This chain links TRBV7-9 with TRBJ1-1; a possible D gene is TRBD1 (6 bases). The specimen comprised PBMCs, sampled around atezolizumab (anti-PD-L1) treatment. The CDR3 sequence is CASSGPGTLNTEAFF. CDR3 in DNA: TGTGCCAGCAGCGGCCCCGGGACATTGAACACTGAAGCTTTCTTT.